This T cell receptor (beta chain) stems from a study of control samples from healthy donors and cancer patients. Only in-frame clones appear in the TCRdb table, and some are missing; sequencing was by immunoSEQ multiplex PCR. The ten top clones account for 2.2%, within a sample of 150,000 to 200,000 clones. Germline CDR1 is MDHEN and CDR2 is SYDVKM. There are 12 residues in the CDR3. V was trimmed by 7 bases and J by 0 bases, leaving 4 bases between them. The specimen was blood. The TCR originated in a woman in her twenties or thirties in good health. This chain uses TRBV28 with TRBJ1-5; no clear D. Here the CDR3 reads CASTISNQPQHF. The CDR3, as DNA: TGTGCCAGCACCATTAGCAATCAGCCCCAGCATTTT. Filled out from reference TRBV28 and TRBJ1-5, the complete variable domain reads DVKVTQSSRYLVKRTGEKVFLECVQDMDHENMFWYRQDPGLGLRLIYFSYDVKMKEKGDIPEGYSVSREKKERFSLILESASTNQTSMYLCASTISNQPQHFGDGTRLSIL.